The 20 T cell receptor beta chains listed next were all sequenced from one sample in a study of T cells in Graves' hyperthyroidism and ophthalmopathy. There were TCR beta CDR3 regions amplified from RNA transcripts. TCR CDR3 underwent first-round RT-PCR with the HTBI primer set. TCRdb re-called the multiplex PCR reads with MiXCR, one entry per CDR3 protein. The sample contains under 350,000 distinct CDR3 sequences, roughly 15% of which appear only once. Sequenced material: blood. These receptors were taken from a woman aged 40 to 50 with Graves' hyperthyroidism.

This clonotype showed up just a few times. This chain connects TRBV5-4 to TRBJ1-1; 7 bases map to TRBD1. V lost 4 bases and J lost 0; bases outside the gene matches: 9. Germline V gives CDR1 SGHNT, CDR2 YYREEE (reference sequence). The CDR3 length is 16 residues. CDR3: CASSRSAGQLNTEAFF. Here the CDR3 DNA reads TGTGCCAGCAGCCGTTCTGCGGGACAGCTGAACACTGAAGCTTTCTTT.

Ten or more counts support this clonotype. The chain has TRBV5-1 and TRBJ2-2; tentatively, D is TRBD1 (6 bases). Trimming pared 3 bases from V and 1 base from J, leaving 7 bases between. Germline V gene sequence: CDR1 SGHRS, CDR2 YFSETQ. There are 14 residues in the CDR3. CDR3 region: CASSSTGNTGELFF. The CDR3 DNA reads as TGCGCCAGCAGCTCGACAGGGAACACCGGGGAGCTGTTTTTT.

The CDR3 DNA reads TGTGCCAGCAGTTTAAAAGGTCCGTATAGCAATCAGCCCCAGCATTTT. It translates to CASSLKGPYSNQPQHF. The J gene is TRBJ1-5, the V gene TRBV12-3 or TRBV12-4; D is unclear. The length of the CDR3 is 16 residues. Between the trimmed V and J ends, which lost 2 bases and 0 bases, there was a span of 11 bases.

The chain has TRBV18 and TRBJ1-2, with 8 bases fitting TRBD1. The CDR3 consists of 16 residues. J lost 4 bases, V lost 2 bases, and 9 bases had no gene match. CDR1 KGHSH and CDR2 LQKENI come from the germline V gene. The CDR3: CASSPNPTGVSYGYTF. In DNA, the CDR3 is TGTGCCAGCTCACCAAACCCGACAGGGGTTAGCTATGGCTACACCTTC.

The CDR3 reads CSVERPTDTDTQYF. As DNA, the CDR3 is TGCAGCGTTGAAAGGCCGACGGACACAGATACGCAGTATTTT. This sequence joins TRBV29-1 and TRBJ2-3; D remains ambiguous. With 2 bases removed from V and 2 bases from J, the gap between germline ends came to 11 bases. This CDR3 has 14 residues. CDR1 and CDR2 from the germline V gene are SQVTM and ANQGSEA.

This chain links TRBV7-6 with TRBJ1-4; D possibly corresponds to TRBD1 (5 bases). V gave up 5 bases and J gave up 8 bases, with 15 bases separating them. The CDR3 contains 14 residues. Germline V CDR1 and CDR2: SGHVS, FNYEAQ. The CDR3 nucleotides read TGTGCCAGCAGCCCCGGGGCCTTAAGGGAAAAACTGTTTTTT. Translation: CASSPGALREKLFF.

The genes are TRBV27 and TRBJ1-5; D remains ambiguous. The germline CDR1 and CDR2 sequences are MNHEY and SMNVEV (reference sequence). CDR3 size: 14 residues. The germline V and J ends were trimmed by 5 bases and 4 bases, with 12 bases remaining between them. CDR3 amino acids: CASSQKARNQPQHF. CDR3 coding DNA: TGTGCCAGCAGTCAAAAGGCCAGAAATCAGCCCCAGCATTTT.

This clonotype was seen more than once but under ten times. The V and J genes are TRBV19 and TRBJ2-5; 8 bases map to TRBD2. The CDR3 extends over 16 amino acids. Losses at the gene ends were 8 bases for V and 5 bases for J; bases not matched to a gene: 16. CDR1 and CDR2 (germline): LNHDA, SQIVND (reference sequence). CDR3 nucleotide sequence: TGTGCCAGTTCCCCCCTTGGGGCGGGAGGTGGTGAGACCCAGTACTTC. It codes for CASSPLGAGGGETQYF.

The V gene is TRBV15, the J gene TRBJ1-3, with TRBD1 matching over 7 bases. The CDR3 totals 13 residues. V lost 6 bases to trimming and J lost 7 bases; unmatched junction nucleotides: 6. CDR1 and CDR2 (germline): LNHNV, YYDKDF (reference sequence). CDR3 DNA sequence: TGTGCCACCAGGGACAGGACCTTTAACACCATATATTTT. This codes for CATRDRTFNTIYF.

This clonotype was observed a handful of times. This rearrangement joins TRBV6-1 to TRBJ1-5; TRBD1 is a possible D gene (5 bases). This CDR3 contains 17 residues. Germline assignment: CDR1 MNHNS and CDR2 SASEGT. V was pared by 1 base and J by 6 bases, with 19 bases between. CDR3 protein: CASSEEEGRGDGQPQHF. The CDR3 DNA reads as TGTGCCAGCAGTGAAGAGGAGGGGAGGGGCGACGGTCAGCCCCAGCATTTT.

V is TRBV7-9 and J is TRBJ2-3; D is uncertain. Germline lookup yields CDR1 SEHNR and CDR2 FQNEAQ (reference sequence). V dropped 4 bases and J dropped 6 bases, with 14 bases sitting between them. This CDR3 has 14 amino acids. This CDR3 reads CASSSRVTWDTQYF. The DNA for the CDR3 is TGTGCCAGCAGCTCCCGAGTTACCTGGGATACGCAGTATTTT.

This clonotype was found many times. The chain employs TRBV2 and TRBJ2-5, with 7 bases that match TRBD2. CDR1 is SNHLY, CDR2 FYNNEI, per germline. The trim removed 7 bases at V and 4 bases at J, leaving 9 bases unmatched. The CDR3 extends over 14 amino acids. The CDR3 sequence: CASTRGRVGETQYF. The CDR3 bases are TGTGCCAGCACGCGGGGGAGGGTCGGAGAGACCCAGTACTTC.

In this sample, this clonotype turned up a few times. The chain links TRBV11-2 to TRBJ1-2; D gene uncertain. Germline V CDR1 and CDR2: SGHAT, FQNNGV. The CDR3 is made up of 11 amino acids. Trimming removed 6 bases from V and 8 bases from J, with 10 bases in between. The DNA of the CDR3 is TGTGCCAGCAGTCGGAGGAACGGCTACACCTTC. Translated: CASSRRNGYTF. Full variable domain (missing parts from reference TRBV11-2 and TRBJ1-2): EAGVAQSPRYKIIEKRQSVAFWCNPISGHATLYWYQQILGQGPKLLIQFQNNGVVDDSQLPKDRFSAERLKGVDSTLKIQPAKLEDSAVYLCASSRRNGYTFGSGTRLTVV.

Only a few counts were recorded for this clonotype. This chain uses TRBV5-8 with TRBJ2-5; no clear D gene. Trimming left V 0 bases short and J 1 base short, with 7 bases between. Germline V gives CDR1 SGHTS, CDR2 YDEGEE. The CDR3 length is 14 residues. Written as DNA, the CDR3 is TGTGCCAGCAGCTTGGTGGGTTTCCAAGAGACCCAGTACTTC. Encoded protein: CASSLVGFQETQYF.

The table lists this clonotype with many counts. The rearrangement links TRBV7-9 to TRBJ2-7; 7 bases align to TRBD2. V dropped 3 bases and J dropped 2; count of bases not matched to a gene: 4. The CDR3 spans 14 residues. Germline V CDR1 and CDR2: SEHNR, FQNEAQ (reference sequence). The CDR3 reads CASSLGLAAYEQYF. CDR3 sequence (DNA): TGTGCCAGCAGCTTGGGGCTAGCGGCCTACGAGCAGTACTTC.

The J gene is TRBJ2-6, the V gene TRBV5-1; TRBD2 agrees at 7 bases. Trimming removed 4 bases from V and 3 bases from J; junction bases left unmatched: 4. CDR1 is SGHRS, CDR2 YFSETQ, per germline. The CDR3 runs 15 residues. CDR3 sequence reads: CASSLAGVGANVLTF. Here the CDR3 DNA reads TGCGCCAGCAGCCTCGCGGGGGTTGGGGCCAACGTCCTGACTTTC.

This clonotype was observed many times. This CDR3 is CASSLQAPRMGNEQFF. The CDR3 DNA follows: TGTGCCAGCAGTTTACAAGCACCCCGGATGGGTAATGAGCAGTTCTTC. The chain recombines TRBV12-3 or TRBV12-4 with TRBJ2-1; no definite D call. Trimming stripped 2 bases from V and 7 bases from J, with 18 bases between. The CDR3 spans 16 residues.

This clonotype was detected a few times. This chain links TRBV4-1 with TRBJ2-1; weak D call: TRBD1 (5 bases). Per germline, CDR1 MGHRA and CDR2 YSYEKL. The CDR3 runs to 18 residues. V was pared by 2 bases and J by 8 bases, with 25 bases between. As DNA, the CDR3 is TGCGCCAGCAGCCAACTACAGGTCACAGATACCCGGGTGTATGAGCAGTTCTTC. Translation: CASSQLQVTDTRVYEQFF.

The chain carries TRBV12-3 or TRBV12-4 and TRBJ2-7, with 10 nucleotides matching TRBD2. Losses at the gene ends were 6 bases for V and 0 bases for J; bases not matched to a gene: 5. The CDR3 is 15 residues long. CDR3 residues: CASRATSGFSYEQYF. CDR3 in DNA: TGTGCCAGCAGGGCGACTAGCGGGTTCTCCTACGAGCAGTACTTC.

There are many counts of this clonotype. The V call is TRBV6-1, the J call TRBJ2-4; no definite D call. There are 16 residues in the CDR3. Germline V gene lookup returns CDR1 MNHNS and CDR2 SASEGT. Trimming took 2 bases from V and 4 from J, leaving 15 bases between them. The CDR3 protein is CASSEYSTPGKNIQYF. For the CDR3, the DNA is TGTGCCAGCAGTGAATATAGTACCCCCGGGAAAAACATTCAGTACTTC.